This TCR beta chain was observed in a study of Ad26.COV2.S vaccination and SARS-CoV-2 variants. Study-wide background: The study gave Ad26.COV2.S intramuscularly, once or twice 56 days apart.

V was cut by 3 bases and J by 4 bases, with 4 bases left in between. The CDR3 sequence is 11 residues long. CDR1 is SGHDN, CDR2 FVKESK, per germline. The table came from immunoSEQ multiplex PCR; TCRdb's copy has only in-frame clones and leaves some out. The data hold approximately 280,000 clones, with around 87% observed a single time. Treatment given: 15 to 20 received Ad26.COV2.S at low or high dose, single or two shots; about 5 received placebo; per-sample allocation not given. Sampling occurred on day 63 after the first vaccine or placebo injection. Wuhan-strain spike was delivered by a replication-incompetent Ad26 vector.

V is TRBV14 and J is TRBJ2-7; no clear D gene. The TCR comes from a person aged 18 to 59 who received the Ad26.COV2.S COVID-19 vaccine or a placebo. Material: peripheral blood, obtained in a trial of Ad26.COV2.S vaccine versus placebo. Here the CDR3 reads CASSHSYEQYF. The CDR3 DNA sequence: TGTGCCAGCAGCCACTCTTACGAGCAGTACTTC.